The 14 T cell receptor beta chains given below trace back to one sample, sequenced in a study of blood T cell repertoires in COVID-19. Sequencing used immunoSEQ multiplex PCR; TCRdb keeps in-frame clones, though not all of them. The sample lists approximately 120,000 clones, less than 90% occurring once. Sequencing was done on a sample of peripheral blood. Receptor source: a woman aged 55-69 years with acute or convalescent COVID-19.

The chain has TRBV28 and TRBJ2-3; 8 bases are a match to TRBD1. The germline V gene encodes CDR1 MDHEN and CDR2 SYDVKM. Trimming at V came to 5 bases and at J to 0 bases, leaving 7 bases not matched to a gene. The CDR3 sequence is 16 residues long. CDR3 DNA sequence: TGTGCCAGCAGTAAGACCCGACAGGGGAGCACAGATACGCAGTATTTT. This codes for CASSKTRQGSTDTQYF. Combining the CDR3 with reference TRBV28 and TRBJ2-3 gives the whole variable domain DVKVTQSSRYLVKRTGEKVFLECVQDMDHENMFWYRQDPGLGLRLIYFSYDVKMKEKGDIPEGYSVSREKKERFSLILESASTNQTSMYLCASSKTRQGSTDTQYFGPGTRLTVL.

The CDR3 region has the DNA TGTGCCATCACCTATGACAGCTATGGCTACACCTTC. Translation gives CAITYDSYGYTF. V gene TRBV10-3 combines with J gene TRBJ1-2; D might be TRBD1 (5 bases). V was shortened by 7 bases and J by 4 bases, with 10 bases between the two germline ends. The CDR3 is made up of 12 amino acids. CDR1 ENHRY and CDR2 SYGVKD come from the germline V gene.

DNA of the CDR3: TGCAGTGCTTATTTTAATGAAAAACTGTTTTTT. As protein: CSAYFNEKLFF. V and J are TRBV20-1 and TRBJ1-4; D call uncertain. CDR1 and CDR2 (germline): DFQATT, SNEGSKA (reference sequence). Trimming took off 5 bases at V and 4 bases at J, with 5 bases between the two ends. The CDR3 has 11 residues.

The chain combines TRBV9 with TRBJ1-6; possible D gene TRBD1, 5 bases. Deletions cut 4 bases from V and 7 bases from J, with 21 bases between. Germline CDR1 is SGDLS and CDR2 is YYNGEE. This CDR3 has 17 residues. The CDR3 loop reads CASSLAWDAGGNSPLHF. The CDR3 bases are TGTGCCAGCAGCCTCGCCTGGGACGCGGGGGGGAATTCACCCCTCCACTTT.

The chain links TRBV3-1 (or the pseudogene TRBV3-2) to TRBJ2-7; a weak D match, TRBD1 (5 bases). CDR1 and CDR2 (germline): LGHDT, YNNKEL (reference sequence). V lost 1 base and J 4 bases, leaving 11 bases between the germline ends. The CDR3 spans 14 residues. The chain's CDR3 is CASSQVPQGYEQYF. The CDR3 nucleotides are TGTGCCAGCAGCCAAGTGCCCCAGGGTTACGAGCAGTACTTC.

This clone was seen repeatedly, ten times or more. The chain recombines TRBV5-1 with TRBJ2-3; TRBD1 is a possible D gene (6 bases). The germline V gene encodes CDR1 SGHRS and CDR2 YFSETQ. With 7 bases removed from V and 2 bases from J, the gap between germline ends came to 20 bases. The CDR3 covers 16 residues. The CDR3 spells CASDASGERYTDTQYF. The CDR3 DNA sequence: TGCGCCAGCGACGCTTCAGGGGAAAGGTACACAGATACGCAGTATTTT.

This chain joins TRBV3-1 (or the pseudogene TRBV3-2) and TRBJ1-1; weak D call: TRBD1 (5 bases). The CDR3 extends over 13 amino acids. From germline, CDR1 is LGHDT and CDR2 YNNKEL (reference sequence). The V gene lost 5 bases and the J gene lost 10 bases, with 17 bases spanning the gap. The CDR3 is CASSLGTGRGAFF. CDR3 DNA: TGTGCCAGCAGCTTGGGGACGGGGCGGGGAGCTTTCTTT.

This clone was seen a single time. J is TRBJ2-2 and V is TRBV2, with a tentative D call TRBD2 (5 bases). This CDR3 is 15 amino acids long. Looked up from germline, CDR1 is SNHLY and CDR2 is FYNNEI. Trimming took off 5 bases at V and 7 bases at J, with 17 bases between the two ends. The CDR3 region has the DNA TGTGCCAGCAGTCTAGACAAACCTCGGGGCGGGGAGCTGTTTTTT. It is translated as CASSLDKPRGGELFF.

J is TRBJ1-2 and V is TRBV29-1; 7 positions agree with TRBD1. V shed 7 bases and J 4 bases; nucleotides not matched to a gene: 6. CDR3 length: 12 residues. Germline values: CDR1 SQVTM, CDR2 ANQGSEA. The CDR3 DNA sequence: TGCAGCGCTCGGGACAGCTTCTATGGCTACACCTTC. It encodes CSARDSFYGYTF.

The V and J genes are TRBV6-1 and TRBJ1-4; D remains ambiguous. This CDR3 is built from 16 residues. The V end was cut by 1 base, the J end by 7 bases, with 16 bases between. CDR1 is MNHNS, CDR2 SASEGT, per germline. CDR3 region: CASSEGFAAWVEKLFF. DNA for the CDR3: TGTGCCAGCAGTGAAGGGTTCGCGGCGTGGGTTGAAAAACTGTTTTTT.

V gene TRBV4-3 combines with J gene TRBJ2-1; the D gene is possibly TRBD2 (6 bases). Trimming removed 0 bases at V and 9 bases at J, with 18 bases between. From germline, CDR1 is LGHNA and CDR2 YSLEER. This CDR3 region has 16 residues. DNA of the CDR3: TGCGCCAGCAGCCAAGAGCCCCGTGTTGGGGGGATTGAGCAGTTCTTC. It yields the protein CASSQEPRVGGIEQFF.

This clone has a handful of counts. The chain has TRBV6-5 and TRBJ1-2; possibly TRBD1 for D (6 bases). V dropped 5 bases and J dropped 2 bases, with 9 bases sitting between them. The CDR3 runs to 13 residues. Germline V CDR1 and CDR2: MNHEY, SVGAGI. CDR3 region: CASSRTGNYGYTF. The DNA for the CDR3 is TGTGCCAGCAGTCGAACAGGGAACTATGGCTACACCTTC.

The chain is built from TRBV3-1 (or the pseudogene TRBV3-2) and TRBJ1-1; tentatively, D is TRBD1 (5 bases). With 4 bases removed from V and 0 bases from J, the gap between germline ends came to 6 bases. Germline lookup yields CDR1 LGHDT and CDR2 YNNKEL (reference sequence). This CDR3 has 13 residues. The CDR3 DNA sequence: TGTGCCAGCAGCCGACAGATGAACACTGAAGCTTTCTTT. Amino acid sequence: CASSRQMNTEAFF.

The J gene is TRBJ1-5, the V gene TRBV27; D unresolved. The CDR3 has 15 residues. Germline CDR1 MNHEY, CDR2 SMNVEV (reference sequence). The V end lost 3 bases, the J end lost 6 bases, and 15 bases lay between the germline ends. This CDR3 reads CASSFTGLAGQPQHF. Here the CDR3 DNA reads TGTGCCAGCAGTTTTACCGGTCTAGCGGGTCAGCCCCAGCATTTT.